Shown below are 18 T cell receptor beta chains from a single sample sequenced in a study of blood T cells in healthy people across ages. The use of a sample-barcoded 5' primer and a J-beta primer mix characterized a second PCR of about 7 to 12 cycles. TCRdb fed the 5' RACE reads into MiXCR, producing one record per CDR3 protein. The data show around 940,000 distinct CDR3 sequences, roughly 50% seen once. Sequenced: blood. The receptors originated from a woman aged 55-69 years in good health.

The chain is built from TRBV12-3 or TRBV12-4 and TRBJ1-3; D is undetermined. The CDR3 loop spans 14 amino acids. V gave up 1 base and J gave up 0 bases, with 4 bases separating them. CDR3 region: CASSLVGSGNTIYF. The DNA of the CDR3 is TGTGCCAGCAGTTTAGTAGGCTCTGGAAACACCATATATTTT.

This clonotype has a handful of counts. The chain uses TRBV29-1 and TRBJ1-2, with 8 bases aligning to TRBD1. V was pared by 5 bases and J by 8 bases, with 16 bases of the junction left unmatched. The CDR3 covers 15 residues. From germline, CDR1 is SQVTM and CDR2 ANQGSEA. CDR3: CSVLPGQGISRGYTF. The CDR3 DNA sequence: TGCAGCGTTCTCCCTGGACAGGGTATTTCTAGGGGCTACACCTTC.

The chain joins TRBV4-3 to TRBJ2-3; TRBD2 matches 11 bases. V dropped 5 bases and J dropped 4; count of bases not matched to a gene: 5. Looked up from germline, CDR1 is LGHNA and CDR2 is YSLEER. The CDR3 has 15 amino acids. CDR3: CASSDTSGSADTQYF. Written as DNA, the CDR3 is TGCGCCAGCAGCGATACTAGCGGGAGCGCAGATACGCAGTATTTT.

The chain employs TRBV7-2 and TRBJ1-2, with 7 bases identical to TRBD1. The V gene's germline CDR1 is SGHTA and CDR2 FQGNSA. The CDR3 is 14 residues long. V lost 7 bases and J lost 9; bases outside the gene matches: 14. CDR3 in DNA: TGTGCCAGCACTGAGACAGGGTCCGCGGATCGCTACACCTTC. This encodes CASTETGSADRYTF.

This clonotype appeared many times. The genes are TRBV27 and TRBJ2-5; TRBD1 is a possible D gene (5 bases). There are 13 residues in the CDR3. Germline V gives CDR1 MNHEY, CDR2 SMNVEV (reference sequence). Between the trimmed V and J ends, which lost 6 bases and 2 bases, there was a span of 10 bases. The CDR3 region is CASREAGQETQYF. In DNA form, the CDR3 reads TGTGCCAGCAGGGAAGCAGGGCAAGAGACCCAGTACTTC.

J is TRBJ1-1 and V is TRBV20-1; D is unclear. Germline CDR1 is DFQATT and CDR2 is SNEGSKA (reference sequence). The V and J ends lost 8 bases and 4 bases respectively, with 11 bases between them. The CDR3 has 11 residues. CDR3 loop: CSPFGSTEAFF. The DNA for the CDR3 is TGCAGTCCCTTTGGTAGCACTGAAGCTTTCTTT.

This clonotype has only a few counts. This chain joins TRBV2 and TRBJ2-6; 8 bases fit TRBD1. The length of the CDR3 is 15 residues. The germline V gene encodes CDR1 SNHLY and CDR2 FYNNEI. After removal of 2 bases from V and 7 bases from J, the junction contained 4 bases not matched to a gene. CDR3 in DNA: TGTGCCAGCAGTGAATTCAGGGGGCCCGCCAACGTCCTGACTTTC. As protein: CASSEFRGPANVLTF.

This clonotype was seen a few times. The chain recombines TRBV5-1 with TRBJ2-5, with D uncertain. TRBJ2-7 matches the DNA end more closely, so the J call is doubtful. Germline lookup yields CDR1 SGHRS and CDR2 YFSETQ. CDR3 length: 12 amino acids. In DNA form, the CDR3 reads TGCGCCAGCAGCTTGACTGCAAACGAGCAGTACTTC. Translating gives CASSLTANEQYF.

As to this clonotype: The germline gene is not matched at one end of the junction; a read error may be the cause. This rearrangement joins TRBV2 to TRBJ2-5; the D is unclear. In germline, CDR1 is SNHLY, CDR2 FYNNEI. The CDR3 has 13 amino acids. The CDR3 sequence: CASSNYRQETQYF. The CDR3 DNA is TGCGCCAGCAGTAACTATAGACAAGAGACCCAGTACTTC.

As to this clonotype: A clone one base away is much larger, so this may be a read error. The chain couples TRBV10-1 to TRBJ1-2; 9 nucleotides align to TRBD1. Germline lookup yields CDR1 WNHNN and CDR2 SYGVQD (reference sequence). This CDR3 is built from 13 residues. The CDR3 loop reads CARRDRDNYGHTF. Written as DNA, the CDR3 is TGCGCCAGGAGGGACAGGGATAACTATGGCCACACCTTC.

The chain uses TRBV20-1 and TRBJ2-7; 7 nucleotides align to TRBD2. The CDR3 spans 14 residues. The ends lost 1 base at V and 2 bases at J; junction bases unmatched: 5. Germline V gives CDR1 DFQATT, CDR2 SNEGSKA (reference sequence). The CDR3 DNA is TGCAGTGCTAGAGCTTCCGGGAGGACCTACGAGCAGTACTTC. This sequence encodes CSARASGRTYEQYF.

The rearrangement links TRBV21-1 to TRBJ1-5. TRBV21-1 is a pseudogene. The CDR3 is 17 residues long. The CDR3 coding sequence is TGTGCCAGCAGCAAAGTTTCCGCCAGGGCACCTCATCAGCCCCAGCATTTT. Residues: CASSKVSARAPHQPQHF.

As regards this clonotype: One junction end does not reproduce the germline sequence, and a read error may be involved. The J gene is TRBJ2-7, the V gene TRBV20-1, with D possibly TRBD1 on 6 matching bases. Germline-derived CDR1 and CDR2 are DFQATT and SNEGSKA (reference sequence). This CDR3 is built from 12 residues. The DNA for the CDR3 is TGCAGTGCTACCCTGGACAGCCACGAGCAATACTTC. Protein: CSATLDSHEQYF.

This clonotype was seen repeatedly, ten times or more. V usage is TRBV20-1 and J usage is TRBJ1-6; 7 bases line up with TRBD1. Trimming took 0 bases from V and 0 from J; bases not matched to a gene: 8. The CDR3 has 18 residues. Germline V gives CDR1 DFQATT, CDR2 SNEGSKA (reference sequence). The CDR3 DNA is TGCAGTGCTAGAGATCAAAGGGGACAGAACTCCTATAATTCACCCCTCCACTTT. Residues: CSARDQRGQNSYNSPLHF.

The count of this clonotype is one. This clone may be a read error of a much larger clone one base away. The chain carries TRBV29-1 and TRBJ2-7, with D uncertain. The V and J ends lost 7 bases and 1 base respectively, with 8 bases between them. This CDR3 is built from 11 residues. Germline loops: CDR1 SQVTM, CDR2 ANQGSEA. The chain's CDR3 is CSGGESYEQYF. The CDR3 DNA follows: TGCAGCGGTGGAGAGTCCTACGAGCAGTACTTC.

The rearrangement links TRBV5-1 to TRBJ2-5; D assignment may be TRBD1 or TRBD2 (7 bases each). Gene TRBJ2-7 matches the end of the DNA better, so the J call may be wrong. Germline V CDR1 and CDR2: SGHRS, YFSETQ. The CDR3 loop spans 14 amino acids. CDR3 sequence: CASSSQGGTSEQYF. CDR3 coding DNA: TGCGCCAGCAGCTCTCAGGGGGGGACCTCCGAGCAGTACTTC.

This clonotype was counted between two and nine times. The chain is built from TRBV24-1 and TRBJ2-1; TRBD2 matches 7 bases. Germline V lookup: CDR1 KGHDR, CDR2 SFDVKD. With 10 bases clipped from V and 9 bases from J, the junction kept 5 bases outside the gene matches. The CDR3 loop spans 11 amino acids. CDR3 bases: TGTGCCACTAGTTGGGGGGGTGAGCAGTTCTTC. Translated, it gives CATSWGGEQFF.

This chain links TRBV3-1 with TRBJ2-7; D ambiguous. This CDR3 comprises 12 residues. Germline V gene lookup returns CDR1 LGHDT and CDR2 YNNKEL (reference sequence). Trimming pared 3 bases from V and 6 bases from J, leaving 9 bases between. CDR3 protein: CASSHRSSEQYF. CDR3 DNA sequence: TGTGCCAGCAGCCATCGTAGCTCCGAGCAGTACTTC.